The entry below gives a single TCR beta chain sequence along with its context. These data originate in a study of blood T cell repertoires in COVID-19. Clones were read by immunoSEQ multiplex PCR, and TCRdb kept only the in-frame ones, dropping some. The sample yields about 430,000 clones, roughly 84% seen once. Trimming removed 2 bases from V and 5 bases from J; junction bases left unmatched: 6. The germline V gene encodes CDR1 MDHEN and CDR2 SYDVKM. This CDR3 has 15 residues. Specimen: PBMCs or T cells enriched from blood (not recorded which). J is TRBJ2-3 and V is TRBV28, with 8 bases that match TRBD2. The receptor's source is a woman younger than 35 who had been exposed to COVID-19. The chain's CDR3 is CASSLGGTRGDTQYF. The CDR3 DNA reads as TGTGCCAGCAGTTTAGGTGGGACTAGAGGAGATACGCAGTATTTT.